This T cell receptor beta chain was recorded in a study of blood T cell repertoires in COVID-19. As for the study in general: Donors in the United States, Italy and Spain gave samples during acute or convalescent COVID-19.

Enrolment of Seattle patients took place during active infection, and they were followed longitudinally. The CDR3 is made up of 14 amino acids. Trimming removed 0 bases at V and 0 bases at J, with 4 bases between. The germline V gene encodes CDR1 SGHTA and CDR2 FQGTGA. Some clones are missing from TCRdb's copy, which holds only in-frame ones; the method was immunoSEQ multiplex PCR. The table has approximately 340,000 clones, roughly 87% seen once. Sequencing was carried out using peripheral blood. V usage is TRBV7-3 and J usage is TRBJ2-3, with no clear D. The clonotype comes from a man aged 25-45 years with COVID-19, enrolled during active disease. Written as DNA, the CDR3 is TGTGCCAGCAGCTTAACATCTAGCACAGATACGCAGTATTTT. It translates to CASSLTSSTDTQYF. Complete variable domain (other parts from reference TRBV7-3 and TRBJ2-3): GAGVSQTPSNKVTEKGKYVELRCDPISGHTALYWYRQSLGQGPEFLIYFQGTGAADDSGLPNDRFFAVRPEGSVSTLKIQRTERGDSAVYLCASSLTSSTDTQYFGPGTRLTVL.